Below, 5 T cell receptor beta chains from the same sample are listed, as sequenced in a study of human T cells and chemical hapten exposure. Described time point: patch test 2, 6 weeks after DPC sensitization. Noted treatment: therapeutic diphenylcyclopropenone sensitization with weekly scalp DPC. TCRdb re-called the RACE reads with MiXCR, one entry per CDR3 protein. The table includes fewer than 85,000 distinct CDR3 sequences, approximately 10% detected once. The sample was whole blood, taken in connection with sensitization to the hapten diphenylcyclopropenone (DPC). The receptors here all came from a woman aged 25 to 39 with alopecia areata. Some clones in this sample may be carry-over from other donors' samples.

DNA for the CDR3: TGCGCCAGCAGCTTGTCGCCAAGCGAGCAGTACTTC. Translation: CASSLSPSEQYF. This chain connects TRBV5-1 to TRBJ2-7; no definite D call. Germline V lookup: CDR1 SGHRS, CDR2 YFSETQ. V gave up 1 base and J gave up 6 bases, with 8 bases separating them. The CDR3 extends over 12 amino acids.

The chain employs TRBV5-6 and TRBJ1-5; D unresolved. The V end was cut by 5 bases, the J end by 4 bases, with 16 bases between. The CDR3 sequence is 15 residues long. Germline loops: CDR1 SGHDT, CDR2 YYEEEE. CDR3 residues: CASSRVTDTNQPQHF. In nucleotides, the CDR3 is TGTGCCAGCAGTCGGGTCACGGATACTAATCAGCCCCAGCATTTT.

This clonotype was seen only a few times. The chain has TRBV6-2 or TRBV6-3 and TRBJ1-5, with 10 bases fitting TRBD1. Germline V CDR1 and CDR2: MNHEY, SVGEGT. CDR3 length: 13 residues. V trimming: 8 bases; J trimming: 6 bases; junction bases outside the gene matches: 4. The CDR3 here is CASRDRGSQPQHF. The CDR3 region has the DNA TGTGCCAGCCGGGACAGGGGCTCTCAGCCCCAGCATTTT.

In regard to this clonotype: It may be a read error: a sequence one base away is much more abundant. The chain uses TRBV7-3 and TRBJ2-1; D is perhaps TRBD1 or TRBD2 (5 bases each). Per the germline V gene, CDR1 is SGHTA and CDR2 is FQGTGA. The V and J ends lost 8 bases and 2 bases respectively, with 16 bases between them. The CDR3 consists of 15 residues. As DNA, the CDR3 is TGTGCCAGCGGCGGTTCCGGGGCCACCTACAATGAGCAGTTCTTC. Amino acid sequence: CASGGSGATYNEQFF.

The sample holds many counts of this clonotype. The V call is TRBV15, the J call TRBJ2-7; D not resolved. The CDR3 sequence is 13 residues long. The germline gives CDR1 LNHNV, CDR2 YYDKDF (reference sequence). Trimming shortened V by 0 bases and J by 4 bases, and 7 bases separated the two germline ends. CDR3 in DNA: TGTGCCACCAGCAGAGATGGGGTTTACGAGCAGTACTTC. Translating it yields CATSRDGVYEQYF.